The T cell receptor (beta chain) described here comes from a study of blood T cell repertoires in COVID-19. Germline V gene data show CDR1 as LGHNA and CDR2 as YSLEER. This CDR3 has 13 residues. The V end lost 4 bases, the J end lost 3 bases, and 8 bases lay between the germline ends. Study processing details: Estimates of nucleated cell counts were drawn from the amplification of reference gene primers. Data came from immunoSEQ multiplex PCR; TCRdb stores just in-frame clones and leaves some out. V and J calls and clone size come straight from that table; D and trimming were deduced from the DNA. Of approximately 240,000 clones listed, roughly 90% are singletons.

The rearrangement joins TRBV4-3 to TRBJ2-3, with a possible D match to TRBD1 (5 bases). Input material: peripheral blood. The TCR sequence derives from a woman aged 35 to 49 who had recovered from COVID-19. As DNA, the CDR3 is TGCGCCAGCAGCCGAAGGGGAACAGATACGCAGTATTTT. This encodes CASSRRGTDTQYF.